The 8 T cell receptor beta chains below all came from one sample that was sequenced in a study of blood T cells in healthy people across ages. A second PCR, run for roughly 7 to 11 cycles, used a sample-barcoded 5' primer plus a J-beta primer mix. TCRdb reprocessed the 5' RACE reads via MiXCR and lists one record per CDR3 protein. The sample has about 570,000 distinct CDR3 sequences; roughly a quarter are singletons. Sequencing was carried out using blood. These receptors all come from a woman between 70 and 85 years old in good health.

This clonotype was recorded a few times. The V gene is TRBV5-1, the J gene TRBJ1-1; a possible D gene is TRBD1 (5 bases). The CDR3 has 13 residues. Between the trimmed V and J ends, which lost 2 bases and 5 bases, there was a span of 10 bases. Per germline, CDR1 SGHRS and CDR2 YFSETQ. This chain's CDR3 is CASSLGDGTEAFF. The DNA for the CDR3 is TGCGCCAGCAGCTTAGGGGATGGGACTGAAGCTTTCTTT.

This clonotype appeared a single time. CDR3 loop: CSSGPQETQYF. DNA for the CDR3: TGCAGTTCCGGGCCACAAGAGACCCAGTACTTC. J is TRBJ2-5 and V is TRBV20-1; D unclear. The V end was cut by 8 bases, the J end by 2 bases, with 9 bases between. The CDR3 loop spans 11 amino acids. The V gene's germline CDR1 is DFQATT and CDR2 SNEGSKA (reference sequence).

This clonotype was seen a few times. V gene TRBV10-3 combines with J gene TRBJ2-7; D is perhaps TRBD1 or TRBD2 (5 bases each). The CDR3 length is 15 residues. Per germline, CDR1 ENHRY and CDR2 SYGVKD. The germline V and J ends were trimmed by 2 bases and 5 bases, with 16 bases remaining between them. In nucleotides, the CDR3 is TGTGCCATCAGTGAGAGAGTGTTGAGGGGAAACGAGCAGTACTTC. This encodes CAISERVLRGNEQYF.

Here the CDR3 DNA reads TGCGCCAGCAGCTTGGCCGCAGGGGGTTCCCCGACTGAAGCTTTCTTT. Translation gives CASSLAAGGSPTEAFF. V is TRBV5-1 and J is TRBJ1-1; 7 positions match TRBD1. The CDR3 has 16 amino acids. Germline trimming cut 0 bases from V and 5 bases from J; bases unmatched to any gene: 10. The germline gives CDR1 SGHRS, CDR2 YFSETQ.

This clonotype was seen many times. J is TRBJ2-1 and V is TRBV18, with TRBD2 identical over 8 bases. Germline V CDR1 and CDR2: KGHSH, LQKENI. The CDR3 totals 14 residues. Trimming took 8 bases from V and 3 from J; bases not matched to a gene: 6. CDR3 amino acids: CASSPSGGYNEQFF. As DNA, the CDR3 is TGTGCCAGCAGTCCCAGCGGGGGCTACAATGAGCAGTTCTTC.

The table lists this clonotype with a few counts. CDR3 residues: CASIVREGVGDTQYF. The CDR3 coding sequence is TGTGCCAGCATCGTCAGGGAGGGGGTTGGAGATACGCAGTATTTT. This rearrangement joins TRBV2 to TRBJ2-3; tentatively, D is TRBD2 (7 bases). The CDR3 covers 15 residues. Germline V gives CDR1 SNHLY, CDR2 FYNNEI. V was clipped by 7 bases and J by 5 bases, with 19 bases between them.

This clonotype showed up just a few times. V and J are TRBV18 and TRBJ1-4; D is ambiguous. Looked up from germline, CDR1 is KGHSH and CDR2 is LQKENI. Trimming took 2 bases from V and 7 from J, leaving 14 bases between them. The CDR3 is made up of 15 amino acids. CDR3 sequence (DNA): TGTGCCAGCTCACCAAATAGGAGCCCCGGTGAAAAACTGTTTTTT. It codes for CASSPNRSPGEKLFF.

This clonotype was detected a few times. Given a much more abundant clone one base away, this may be a read error. This sequence joins TRBV7-3 and TRBJ1-1; D is possibly TRBD1 (5 bases). The CDR3 runs to 13 residues. Trimming pared 1 base from V and 3 bases from J, leaving 6 bases between. Per germline, CDR1 SGHTA and CDR2 FQGTGA. The CDR3 here is CASSLRGDTEAFF. The CDR3 coding sequence is TGTGCCAGCAGCTTAAGGGGGGACACTGAAGCTTTCTTT.